This T cell receptor beta chain was recovered during a study of T cell changes during pregnancy in multiple sclerosis. Sequencing was performed with immunoSEQ multiplex PCR; in TCRdb, only in-frame clones are kept and a portion is missing. The sample lists tens of thousands of clones, approximately 86% occurring once. The CDR3 covers 16 residues. The germline V gene encodes CDR1 KGHSH and CDR2 LQKENI. Trimming cost V 1 base and J 3 bases; bases outside gene matches: 6. The gene calls are TRBV18 and TRBJ2-7, with 10 bases fitting TRBD1. The sequence came from a female donor with multiple sclerosis, enrolled in a pregnancy study. Specimen: peripheral blood, collected before pregnancy. The CDR3 DNA reads as TGTGCCAGCTCACCACGAACCGGGACAGGGGACTACGAGCAGTACTTC. Residues: CASSPRTGTGDYEQYF.